This TCR beta chain is drawn from a study of T cell repertoires in cytomegalovirus infection. The V gene end was trimmed by 0 bases and the J gene end by 6 bases; junction bases not matched to a gene: 2. Per germline, CDR1 SGHDT and CDR2 YYEEEE. CDR3 length: 14 amino acids. TCRdb passed the reads through MiXCR, listing each CDR3 protein once. Counted here are roughly 800,000 distinct CDR3 sequences, roughly 28% occurring once; the ten biggest clones make up less than 15%. This clonotype occurred many times. Its specificity is not known. J is TRBJ1-1 and V is TRBV5-6, with 10 positions matching TRBD1. The receptor was isolated from a human donor in good health (CMV status not recorded). Some clones in this sample may be carry-over from other donors' samples. The material sequenced was cultured CD8+ T cells from PBMCs, taken from culture after CMV antigen stimulation. CDR3 amino acids: CASSLGQGAPEAFF. DNA for the CDR3: TGTGCCAGCAGCTTGGGACAGGGGGCGCCTGAAGCTTTCTTT.